These T cell receptor beta chains were read from a single sample in a study of cytomegalovirus exposure and HLA in healthy donors. Only in-frame clones appear in the TCRdb table, and some are missing; sequencing was by immunoSEQ multiplex PCR. This table holds under 200,000 clones, about 85% found once. Material: PBMCs. These receptors were collected from a young man in good health and CMV-seronegative. Each CDR3 is given with its conserved first and last residue.

v_gene,j_gene,CDR3aa
TRBV5-6,TRBJ2-7,CASSFSTKTGGTYEQYF
TRBV7-9,TRBJ2-1,CASSDPHAGLSNEQFF
TRBV27,TRBJ1-6,CASSIRDRVPPLHF
TRBV11-2,TRBJ1-4,CASSFTTATNEKLFF
TRBV7-9,TRBJ2-1,CSSSSQGSRSYNEQFF
TRBV7-2,TRBJ2-5,CASSLGAGLRQETQYF
TRBV6-1,TRBJ2-7,CASRRQAVLFYEQYF
TRBV7-9,TRBJ2-5,CASSPGTGPGETQYF
TRBV28,TRBJ2-7,CASSSPDRVYEQYF
TRBV29-1,TRBJ2-7,CSAQGGRGGLGQYF
TRBV5-6,TRBJ1-1,CASSLVWAQGNEAFF
TRBV28,TRBJ1-6,CASSPPDREGSPLHF
TRBV6-4,TRBJ2-3,CASSSGGGGDTQYF
TRBV7-7,TRBJ2-5,CASSLGGAGGGETQYF
TRBV14,TRBJ2-1,CASSRKQGVRRNEQFF
TRBV28,TRBJ2-6,CASSFAGGRSGANVLTF
TRBV12-5,TRBJ2-3,CASGSIITGPQADTQYF
TRBV2,TRBJ1-4,CASRLTGTVNEKLFF
TRBV5-8,TRBJ1-5,CASSLAMAGRDQPQHF
TRBV6-1,TRBJ2-2,CASTLVEYTGELFF
TRBV19,TRBJ2-3,CASTPGGYAVTQYF
TRBV27,TRBJ2-7,CASRRTSGYEQYF